The T cell receptor beta chain described here comes from a study of Graves' ophthalmopathy and Graves' hyperthyroidism. General study results and limits: Blood also held most thyroid clonotypes expanded above 0.001 frequency.

Researchers turned away patients with other autoimmune diseases, uncontrolled infections, pregnancy or lactation. In this sample, this clonotype turned up many times. Its antigen remains unidentified. V gave up 0 bases and J gave up 7 bases, with 7 bases separating them. This CDR3 is 14 amino acids long. CDR1 is SGHVS, CDR2 FQNEAQ, per germline. Investigators amplified TCR beta CDR3 regions from RNA transcripts. First-round RT-PCR used HTBI primers; second-round multiplex PCR followed. TCRdb re-called the multiplex PCR reads with MiXCR, one entry per CDR3 protein. The sample lists 500,000 to 800,000 distinct CDR3 sequences; 35% to 50% were seen once.

This rearrangement joins TRBV7-8 to TRBJ1-6, with a weak D call TRBD1 (6 bases). This clonotype originated in an adult man with Graves' ophthalmopathy. Input material: peripheral blood. This chain's CDR3 is CASSLAGQNSPLHF. In nucleotides, the CDR3 is TGTGCCAGCAGCTTAGCTGGACAGAATTCACCCCTCCACTTT.